The rows below give T cell receptor beta chains drawn from one sample of a study of cytomegalovirus exposure and HLA in healthy donors. Clones were sequenced by immunoSEQ multiplex PCR, and TCRdb holds only the in-frame ones, with some missing. The profile shows about 60,000 clones, approximately 96% of them singletons. The sample taken for sequencing was PBMCs. The receptors here all came from a man between 18 and 29 years old in good health and CMV-seronegative. Both conserved end residues are part of each CDR3. The D gene is left open where the match is weak. Only part of the rows carry a size: once, few, many, or a class if the clone is expanded.

NA	few	TRBJ2-7	TRBV19	TGTGCCAGTAGTATTCCCGCGGGGGAGCAGTACTTC	CASSIPAGEQYF
NA	NA	TRBJ1-2	TRBV29-1	TGCAGCGTTGACGGGGGAGGGGTCTATGGCTACACCTTC	CSVDGGGVYGYTF
NA	NA	TRBJ1-2	TRBV5-4	TGTGCCAGCAGCCAGAAACCAGGGCAGTATGGCTACACCTTC	CASSQKPGQYGYTF
TRBD1	NA	TRBJ2-1	TRBV19	TGTGCCAGTAGTATTCCAGTCCCGGGACAGTACAATGAGCAGTTCTTC	CASSIPVPGQYNEQFF
NA	once	TRBJ2-3	TRBV14	TGTGCCAGCAGCCAATACAACACAGATACGCAGTATTTT	CASSQYNTDTQYF
TRBD1	NA	TRBJ1-2	TRBV7-8	TGTGCCAGCAGCTTTATGGACAGGCCTGGGGATGGCTACACCTTC	CASSFMDRPGDGYTF
TRBD2	NA	TRBJ2-2	TRBV4-2	TGTGCCAGCAGCCAGATGACTAGCGCGGGCACCGGGGAGCTGTTTTTT	CASSQMTSAGTGELFF
NA	NA	TRBJ1-1	TRBV18	TGTGCCAGCTCACCCGGGACTTACACTGAAGCTTTCTTT	CASSPGTYTEAFF
NA	NA	TRBJ2-7	TRBV5-1	TGCGCCAGCAGCAACCAAGCGGGTATCGGCTACGAGCAGTACTTC	CASSNQAGIGYEQYF
NA	NA	TRBJ2-1	TRBV7-9	TGTGCCAGCAGCTTAAGGGACAAAAATGAGCAGTTCTTC	CASSLRDKNEQFF
TRBD2	NA	TRBJ2-5	TRBV7-8	TGTGCCAGCAGCTTCCGACTAGCAGGTCGTTCGGAGACCCAGTACTTC	CASSFRLAGRSETQYF
NA	NA	TRBJ2-5	TRBV5-4	TGTGCCAGCAGCTTGGGAGGAGGGCCCTTGGAGACCCAGTACTTC	CASSLGGGPLETQYF
TRBD2	NA	TRBJ2-3	TRBV6-4	TGTGCCAGCAGCCAGGGACTAGCGGGAAGCACAGATACGCAGTATTTT	CASSQGLAGSTDTQYF
NA	NA	TRBJ2-7	TRBV9	TGTGCCAGCAGCGTAGGGTCGGGGTATCCCCCCTACGAGCAGTACTTC	CASSVGSGYPPYEQYF
NA	few	TRBJ2-6	TRBV4-3	TGCGCCAGCAGCCAATCTGAGGGTAGCAACTCTGGGGCCAACGTCCTGACTTTC	CASSQSEGSNSGANVLTF
TRBD2	NA	TRBJ2-1	TRBV6-4	TGTGCCAGCAGTGAAGGGGCTAGCGGCAATGAGCAGTTCTTC	CASSEGASGNEQFF
NA	NA	TRBJ1-3	TRBV4-2	TGTGCCAGCAGCCCCTTTTTACCAAGCTACTCTGGAAACACCATATATTTT	CASSPFLPSYSGNTIYF
NA	NA	TRBJ2-5	TRBV7-9	TGTGCCAGCAGCTTAGCAGCGGAGGGACAAGAGACCCAGTACTTC	CASSLAAEGQETQYF
TRBD1	NA	TRBJ2-7	TRBV19	TGTGCCAGTACGGGACAGGCGTACGAGCAGTACTTC	CASTGQAYEQYF
NA	NA	TRBJ2-1	TRBV2	TGTGCCAGCGACTACAACAATGAGCAGTTCTTC	CASDYNNEQFF
TRBD1	NA	TRBJ1-1	TRBV27	TGTGCCAGCAGTTCCCGACAGGGATCGAACACTGAAGCTTTCTTT	CASSSRQGSNTEAFF
TRBD1	NA	TRBJ2-7	TRBV13	TGTGCCAGCAGCCCCGGCGGTCAGGGGGTGGACTTC	CASSPGGQGVDF
NA	NA	TRBJ2-2	TRBV30	TGTGCCTGGTGTGTCGGGATGGGATCCGGGGAGCTGTTTTTT	CAWCVGMGSGELFF
TRBD1	NA	TRBJ2-3	TRBV10-3	TGTGCCAGCGCCCGGGACAGGGGGTCTACAGATACGCAGTATTTT	CASARDRGSTDTQYF
NA	NA	TRBJ1-5	TRBV29-1	TGCAGCGTTGGAGGGACAAGAAATCAGCCCCAGCATTTT	CSVGGTRNQPQHF
TRBD1	NA	TRBJ1-2	TRBV10-3	TGTGCCATCAGGGACAGGGACAACTATGGCTACACCTTC	CAIRDRDNYGYTF
TRBD1	NA	TRBJ1-2	TRBV18	TGTGCCAGCTCACCCCGGGACAGCGATGGCTACACCTTC	CASSPRDSDGYTF
TRBD2	once	TRBJ2-1	TRBV25-1	TGTGCCAGCAGCGCCAGCGGGACTCGTCAATTCTTC	CASSASGTRQFF
NA	NA	TRBJ1-1	TRBV4-3	TGCGCCAGCAGCCCAGGGAGGTGGGACACTGAAGCTTTCTTT	CASSPGRWDTEAFF
TRBD1	NA	TRBJ2-6	TRBV28	TGTGCCAGCAGTTTTCGGGTTCCGGGGACAGGGGCGTCTGGGGCCAACGTCCTGACTTTC	CASSFRVPGTGASGANVLTF
NA	NA	TRBJ1-2	TRBV9	TGTGCCAGCAGCGGAACAGGGTATGGCTACACCTTC	CASSGTGYGYTF
TRBD2	NA	TRBJ2-5	TRBV15	TGTGCCACCAGCAGCCTAGGGACTAGCGATTGGGAGACCCAGTACTTC	CATSSLGTSDWETQYF
TRBD2	NA	TRBJ2-5	TRBV2	TGTGCCAGCAGTGATCTAGCGGAGTGGGGAGAGACCCAGTACTTC	CASSDLAEWGETQYF
NA	NA	TRBJ1-3	TRBV9	TGTGCCAGCAGCGATCCCATTGGAGATTTCTCTGGAAACACCATATATTTT	CASSDPIGDFSGNTIYF
NA	NA	TRBJ2-7	TRBV5-6	TGTGCCAGCACCCCTGGTATTGGCGACTACTACGAGCAGTACTTC	CASTPGIGDYYEQYF
NA	NA	TRBJ2-7	TRBV6-5	TGTGCCAGCAGTTACTCGGGCAGGTCTCACTACGAGCAGTACTTC	CASSYSGRSHYEQYF
TRBD1	NA	TRBJ1-5	TRBV7-2	TGTGCCAGCACCTTTACAGGGGTCAATCAGCCCCAGCATTTT	CASTFTGVNQPQHF
TRBD1	NA	TRBJ2-1	TRBV27	TGTGCCAGCAGCCTACAGGGGGCCTACAATGAGCAGTTCTTC	CASSLQGAYNEQFF
NA	NA	TRBJ2-3	TRBV4-2	TGTGCCAGCAGCCAAGTGGCGGAGCGGAGCACAGATACGCAGTATTTT	CASSQVAERSTDTQYF
NA	NA	TRBJ2-7	TRBV6-1	TGTGCCAGCAGTGACTTCTCCTACGAGCAGTACTTC	CASSDFSYEQYF
TRBD2	NA	TRBJ2-7	TRBV6-5	TGTGCCAGCAGATCTAGCGGGAAGAACGAGCAGTACTTC	CASRSSGKNEQYF
TRBD2	NA	TRBJ2-7	TRBV15	TGTGCCACCAGCAGAGAGCCACCTAGCGGGAGAGCCTACGAGCAGTACTTC	CATSREPPSGRAYEQYF
TRBD2	once	TRBJ2-1	TRBV29-1	TGCAGCGTTGCCCGGACTAGCGAAAATGAGCAGTTCTTC	CSVARTSENEQFF
NA	NA	TRBJ2-3	TRBV7-2	TGTGCCAGCAGCCCCACCTTGGCCTTCGGGGGCACAGATACGCAGTATTTT	CASSPTLAFGGTDTQYF
TRBD2	NA	TRBJ2-5	TRBV5-1	TGCGCCAGCAGTTTGGCCGGGACTAGCGAAGAGACCCAGTACTTC	CASSLAGTSEETQYF
TRBD2	once	TRBJ2-3	TRBV5-1	TGCGCCAGCAGCAAGGATCCGGAGTGGGCGGGAGGGCCCTCTAGCACAGATACGCAGTATTTT	CASSKDPEWAGGPSSTDTQYF
TRBD1	NA	TRBJ2-7	TRBV9	TGTGCCAGCAGCGAGGGACAGGGGGACGAGCAGTACTTC	CASSEGQGDEQYF
TRBD1	once	TRBJ2-7	TRBV7-9	TGTGCCAGCAGCCCCGGGACAGGGGGCTTTCGGGACGAGCAGTACTTC	CASSPGTGGFRDEQYF
TRBD2	NA	TRBJ2-3	TRBV27	TGTGCCAGCAGTCTGTTACGGGGACTAGCGGGGACGAATACGCAGTATTTT	CASSLLRGLAGTNTQYF
TRBD2	NA	TRBJ2-7	TRBV30	TGTGCCTGGTCGGGGGGAGGGGTATCCTACGAGCAGTACTTC	CAWSGGGVSYEQYF
NA	NA	TRBJ1-2	TRBV30	TGTGCCTGGATCTCGAGATACAGACCGCATGGCTACACCTTC	CAWISRYRPHGYTF
NA	NA	TRBJ2-2	TRBV5-4	TGTGCCAGCAGCTTTGACTTGAACACCGGGGAGCTGTTTTTT	CASSFDLNTGELFF
TRBD2	NA	TRBJ2-7	TRBV7-9	TGTGCCAGCAGCCCCGGGGTAGCGGGAGGCGAGCAGTACTTC	CASSPGVAGGEQYF
TRBD1	NA	TRBJ2-7	TRBV28	TGTGCCAGCAGTTTGGACAGGGGGCTTTCCTACGAGCAGTACTTC	CASSLDRGLSYEQYF